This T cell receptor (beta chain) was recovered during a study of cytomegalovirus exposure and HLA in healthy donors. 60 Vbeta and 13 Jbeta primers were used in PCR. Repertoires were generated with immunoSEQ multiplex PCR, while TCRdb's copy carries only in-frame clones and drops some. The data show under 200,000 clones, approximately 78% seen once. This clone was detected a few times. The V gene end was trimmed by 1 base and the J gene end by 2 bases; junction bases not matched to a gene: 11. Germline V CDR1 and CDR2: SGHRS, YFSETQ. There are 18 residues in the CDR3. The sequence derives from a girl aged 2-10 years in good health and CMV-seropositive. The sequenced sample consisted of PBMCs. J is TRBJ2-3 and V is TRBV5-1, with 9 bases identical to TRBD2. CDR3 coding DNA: TGCGCCAGCAGCTTGCGACTAGCGGTCCCCTCAACCACAGATACGCAGTATTTT. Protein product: CASSLRLAVPSTTDTQYF.